The present T cell receptor beta chain was sequenced within a study of blood T cell repertoires in COVID-19. Study-wide context: COVID-19 samples from acute and convalescent phases originated in the United States, Italy and Spain.

V lost 4 bases and J lost 2; bases outside the gene matches: 8. Germline CDR1 MNHNS, CDR2 SASEGT. This CDR3 has 16 residues. As processed by the authors: Amplified reference gene primers provided the basis for estimating nucleated cell counts. Repertoires were generated with immunoSEQ multiplex PCR, while TCRdb's copy carries only in-frame clones and drops some. The V and J calls and clone size were taken over from that table, and D and trimming were inferred from the DNA. The data show about 130,000 clones, around 73% seen once. The rearrangement uses TRBV6-1 and TRBJ2-7; TRBD2 matches at 10 bases. The sequenced sample consisted of peripheral blood. The clonotype comes from a man in his sixties who had recovered from COVID-19. This CDR3 is CASSGTTSGVTYEQYF. The CDR3 nucleotides are TGTGCCAGCAGTGGAACAACTAGCGGGGTAACCTACGAGCAGTACTTC.